The present entry profiles one T cell receptor beta chain with its context. Its antigen is unknown. These data originate in a study of cytomegalovirus exposure and HLA in healthy donors. Overall study context: A preliminary data release comprised 70 million to 95 million unique TCRs obtained from HLA-typed donors.

Both 60 Vbeta primers and 13 Jbeta primers went into the PCR. Per the study methods: There were about 88 million unique TCR beta chains by a later count, and 10 million to 12 million of them were shared. Libraries were prepared by immunoSEQ multiplex PCR; TCRdb keeps only in-frame clonotypes and omits some of them. The V and J calls and clone size are taken from that table; D and trimming were inferred from the DNA. The sample carries approximately 24,000 clones, approximately 70% recorded once. The study, taken as a whole, reports: In a later analysis, a genetic analysis reported fewer productive-TCR N-insertions in an Asian-associated ancestry cluster than the cohort average.

CDR3 length equals 14 residues. Trimming stripped 2 bases from V and 3 bases from J, with 10 bases between. CDR1 and CDR2 from the germline V gene are MGHDK and SYGVNS. Specimen: PBMCs. This sequence was found in a woman aged 45-59 years in good health and CMV-seronegative. The chain employs TRBV25-1 and TRBJ1-2; D perhaps matches TRBD1 (6 bases). The CDR3 region has the DNA TGTGCCAGCAGTGAACAAGACAGGTACTATGGCTACACCTTC. It yields the protein CASSEQDRYYGYTF.